This TCR beta chain was profiled in a study of blood T cells in healthy people across ages. This CDR3 comprises 19 residues. Germline V gives CDR1 SEHNR, CDR2 FQNEAQ (reference sequence). Trimming at V came to 4 bases and at J to 3 bases, leaving 16 bases not matched to a gene. Study-level results: Age brought a roughly linear fall in TCR beta diversity measured per million T cells.

Worth noting for this clonotype: Its matching antigen is unknown.

The authors ran a second PCR of about 6 to 11 cycles using a sample-barcoded 5' primer and a J-beta primer mix. MiXCR was run by TCRdb on the 5' RACE reads, yielding one entry per CDR3 protein. The sample shows about 1.6 million distinct CDR3 sequences, around 35% of them seen only once. The sample comprised blood. The V call is TRBV7-9, the J call TRBJ1-3; 9 bases map to TRBD1. The TCR sequence derives from a woman aged 25 to 39 in good health. CDR3 DNA: TGTGCCAGCAGCTCCACTGTATCGGGACAGGGTAAAGGTGGAAACACCATATATTTT. Translating gives CASSSTVSGQGKGGNTIYF.